This T cell receptor (beta chain) was recorded in a study of T cell repertoires in cytomegalovirus infection. V lost 5 bases and J 2 bases, leaving 18 bases between the germline ends. The CDR3 is 16 residues long. Germline CDR1 SGHTA, CDR2 FQGNSA. TCRdb re-derived calls from the reads in MiXCR, one entry per CDR3 protein. This table holds fewer than 250,000 distinct CDR3 sequences, approximately 13% found once. This clonotype occurred many times. This clonotype was sampled from a human donor in good health (CMV status not recorded). Some clones in this sample may be carry-over from other donors' samples. Sequenced material: PBMCs. The chain has TRBV7-2 and TRBJ2-5, with D tentatively TRBD1 (5 bases). CDR3: CASSPRAPLVQETQYF. For the CDR3, the DNA is TGTGCCAGCAGCCCCAGGGCACCGCTAGTACAAGAGACCCAGTACTTC.